These T cell receptor beta chains were read from a single sample in a study of T cell responses to AZD1222 COVID-19 vaccine. Generated by immunoSEQ multiplex PCR, the TCRdb table keeps only in-frame clones and is missing some. The table lists about 260,000 clones, more than 85% of them singletons. The sequenced sample was peripheral blood, obtained on day 0 of AZD1222 vaccination. These receptors were taken from an adult in good health. The conserved cysteine and the conserved F or W are not part of the CDR3 here. Fields, in order: CDR3 protein, V gene, clone size, D gene. A D gene is named only where the DNA matches it firmly. Clone sizes are given selectively: once, few, many, or a class where the clone is expanded.

ASSLDRWEEKLF	TRBV5-4	.	.
ASSSDRGGNTIY	TRBV27	.	TRBD1
ASRLARNTEAF	TRBV5-4	few	.
ASSPLGGDPRDTQY	TRBV28	.	.
ASSSSGTPAGELF	TRBV5-1	.	.
ASRAHSGFNEKLF	TRBV19	.	.
ASSEIAGNPYGYT	TRBV28	.	.
ASRRGGLGELF	TRBV2	.	TRBD2
ASRTEVSNQPQH	TRBV28	.	.
ASSPSQQELSREQY	TRBV18	.	.
ATSTIKGAGGNTGELF	TRBV15	.	.
ASGGSGYEQY	TRBV2	.	.
ASSATSGLPVEQY	TRBV9	.	TRBD2
ATSDWGQWDPDTQY	TRBV24-1	.	TRBD1
ASRQGAGVNEQY	TRBV28	few	TRBD1
ASSQDMGEQY	TRBV3-1/TRBV3-2	few	.
ASSYSTGQLSYEQY	TRBV6-5	.	.
ASSLDAGQPQH	TRBV5-4	once	.
ASRPLAGLYNEQF	TRBV6-5	once	TRBD2
ATSDPRQGAGGEQY	TRBV24-1	.	TRBD1
ASSPRQGAYEQY	TRBV27	.	TRBD1
ASSQEGTTTTPAYEQY	TRBV4-3	few	.
ASSQPGQGYEQY	TRBV4-1	few	.
AISEPGQGRNTGELF	TRBV10-3	.	TRBD1